This TCR beta chain was captured by sequencing in a study of blood T cell repertoires in COVID-19. The CDR3 has 12 residues. V was pared by 6 bases and J by 6 bases, with 11 bases between. Only in-frame clones appear in the TCRdb table, and some are missing; sequencing was by immunoSEQ multiplex PCR. The profile shows around 130,000 clones, roughly nine tenths of them singletons. This TCR was recovered from a man between 65 and 79 years old with active or convalescent COVID-19. Material for sequencing was peripheral blood. The chain carries TRBV12-3 or TRBV12-4 and TRBJ1-2; a weak D match, TRBD1 (5 bases). CDR3 nucleotide sequence: TGTGCCAGCAGCGGGGGGAGCGATGGCTACACCTTC. Translated, it gives CASSGGSDGYTF.